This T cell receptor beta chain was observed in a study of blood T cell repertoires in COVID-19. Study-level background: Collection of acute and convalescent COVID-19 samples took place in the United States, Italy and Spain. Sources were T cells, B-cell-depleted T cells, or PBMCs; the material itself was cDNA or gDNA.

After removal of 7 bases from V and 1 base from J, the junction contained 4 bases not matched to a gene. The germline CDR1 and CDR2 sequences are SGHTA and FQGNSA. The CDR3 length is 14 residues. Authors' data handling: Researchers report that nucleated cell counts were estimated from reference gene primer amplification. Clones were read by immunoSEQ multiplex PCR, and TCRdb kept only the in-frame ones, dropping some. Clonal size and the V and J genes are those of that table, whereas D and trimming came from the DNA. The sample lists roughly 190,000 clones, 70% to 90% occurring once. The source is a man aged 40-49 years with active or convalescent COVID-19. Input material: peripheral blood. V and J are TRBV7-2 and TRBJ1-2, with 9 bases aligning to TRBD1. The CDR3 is CASTWTGDNYGYTF. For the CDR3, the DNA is TGTGCCAGCACCTGGACAGGGGATAACTATGGCTACACCTTC.